The 27 T cell receptor beta chains listed next were all sequenced from one sample in a study of shared clonotypes between healthy human individuals. Sequencing used immunoSEQ multiplex PCR; TCRdb keeps in-frame clones, though not all of them. The sample includes fewer than 600,000 clones, 70% to 80% seen only once; the top ten take around 12%. The sequenced sample consisted of PBMCs. All receptors come from a woman in her thirties or forties in good health. Some clones in this sample may be carry-over from other donors' samples.

This clone turned up a few times. This chain connects TRBV11-2 to TRBJ2-2; no reliable D call. Trimming pared 6 bases from V and 1 base from J, leaving 15 bases between. CDR1 is SGHAT, CDR2 FQNNGV, per germline. The CDR3 sequence is 16 residues long. The CDR3 sequence: CASSDSRRRNTGELFF. The CDR3 DNA follows: TGTGCCAGCAGTGATTCCAGGCGAAGGAACACCGGGGAGCTGTTTTTT.

The CDR3 bases are TGTGCCAGCAGTACCGGGACAGGGGGCACAGATACGCAGTATTTT. It codes for CASSTGTGGTDTQYF. The rearrangement uses TRBV6-4 and TRBJ2-3, with 10 nucleotides matching TRBD1. Germline V gene lookup returns CDR1 MRHNA and CDR2 SNTAGT. V trimming: 5 bases; J trimming: 1 base; junction bases outside the gene matches: 3. The CDR3 loop spans 15 amino acids.

The rearrangement links TRBV28 to TRBJ2-1; the D is unclear. The CDR3 is made up of 12 amino acids. With 2 bases removed from V and 6 bases from J, the gap between germline ends came to 5 bases. Germline values: CDR1 MDHEN, CDR2 SYDVKM. CDR3 sequence (DNA): TGTGCCAGCAGTTTAGTAGCCAATGAGCAGTTCTTC. This sequence encodes CASSLVANEQFF.

The J gene is TRBJ1-5, the V gene TRBV4-3; D not resolved. This CDR3 spans 12 amino acids. Trimming removed 3 bases at V and 6 bases at J, with 6 bases between. Germline assignment: CDR1 LGHNA and CDR2 YSLEER. CDR3 loop: CASSHPGQPQHF. DNA for the CDR3: TGCGCCAGCAGCCATCCCGGTCAGCCCCAGCATTTT.

This clone appeared a single time. The genes are TRBV6-4 and TRBJ1-1; 7 nucleotides align to TRBD1. Germline trimming cut 6 bases from V and 6 bases from J; bases unmatched to any gene: 10. CDR3 size: 14 residues. Germline loops: CDR1 MRHNA, CDR2 SNTAGT. The CDR3 sequence is CASSLDRDASEAFF. CDR3 bases: TGTGCCAGCAGCCTAGACAGGGATGCCTCTGAAGCTTTCTTT.

The chain links TRBV7-9 to TRBJ2-3; D call uncertain. This CDR3 has 11 residues. Germline CDR1 reads SEHNR; CDR2 reads FQNEAQ (reference sequence). The V end was cut by 6 bases, the J end by 5 bases, with 6 bases between. The CDR3 here is CASSIRDTQYF. The CDR3, as DNA: TGTGCCAGCAGTATTAGAGATACGCAGTATTTT.

V is TRBV30 and J is TRBJ2-7, with a weak D call TRBD2 (5 bases). With 3 bases removed from V and 5 bases from J, the gap between germline ends came to 14 bases. The CDR3 has 13 amino acids. CDR1 is GTSNPN and CDR2 is SVGIG in the germline V gene (reference sequence). CDR3 nucleotide sequence: TGTGCCTGGAGCCCCGGACTGATCCACGAGCAGTACTTC. Translating it yields CAWSPGLIHEQYF.

This chain connects TRBV5-1 to TRBJ1-3; D is unresolved. Deletions cut 4 bases from V and 2 bases from J, with 10 bases between. Germline V gene lookup returns CDR1 SGHRS and CDR2 YFSETQ. The CDR3 runs 14 residues. The CDR3 loop is CASSDGPAGNTIYF. The CDR3 bases are TGCGCCAGCAGCGACGGCCCGGCTGGAAACACCATATATTTT.

CDR3 sequence reads: CASSQMSSSRLTSYEQYF. DNA for the CDR3: TGCGCCAGCAGCCAAATGTCTAGCTCCCGTTTGACATCCTACGAGCAGTACTTC. This rearrangement joins TRBV4-1 to TRBJ2-7, with D perhaps matching TRBD2 (5 bases). From germline, CDR1 is MGHRA and CDR2 YSYEKL. This CDR3 is 18 amino acids long. Trimming shortened V by 2 bases and J by 1 base, and 21 bases separated the two germline ends.

This chain connects TRBV5-1 to TRBJ2-5, with TRBD2 matching over 13 bases. The CDR3 extends over 17 amino acids. Trimming took 4 bases from V and 2 from J; bases not matched to a gene: 8. Germline values: CDR1 SGHRS, CDR2 YFSETQ. CDR3 nucleotide sequence: TGCGCCAGCAGCCATGGACTAGCGGGAGTTGGGCAAGAGACCCAGTACTTC. Encoded protein: CASSHGLAGVGQETQYF.

The chain carries TRBV2 and TRBJ1-5; perhaps TRBD1 as D (5 bases). Germline V gene lookup returns CDR1 SNHLY and CDR2 FYNNEI. V was pared by 9 bases and J by 3 bases, with 12 bases between. The CDR3 runs to 13 residues. The CDR3 reads CASRRDHNQPQHF. The CDR3 DNA reads TGTGCCAGTAGACGGGACCACAATCAGCCCCAGCATTTT.

Comment on this clone: It is unclear where the CDR3 begins or ends on the DNA, so no DNA is shown, and the CDR3 is as TCRdb lists it. The chain has TRBV20-1 and TRBJ1-2. In germline, CDR1 is DFQATT, CDR2 SNEGSKA (reference sequence). The CDR3 extends over 11 residues, inclusive of both ends. CDR3 sequence reads: CSAFGAAGYTF.

The V call is TRBV7-9, the J call TRBJ2-3; D is unresolved. Germline V gene sequence: CDR1 SEHNR, CDR2 FQNEAQ (reference sequence). Trimming took off 1 base at V and 0 bases at J, with 5 bases between the two ends. The CDR3 covers 14 residues. As DNA, the CDR3 is TGTGCCAGCAGCTTAGAAGTTAGCACAGATACGCAGTATTTT. Protein sequence: CASSLEVSTDTQYF.

This rearrangement joins TRBV5-6 to TRBJ1-5; D gene unclear. Trimming shortened V by 0 bases and J by 6 bases, and 13 bases separated the two germline ends. The CDR3 has 15 amino acids. Germline assignment: CDR1 SGHDT and CDR2 YYEEEE. This chain's CDR3 is CASSLGRSWGQPQHF. The CDR3 region has the DNA TGTGCCAGCAGCTTGGGAAGGAGTTGGGGTCAGCCCCAGCATTTT. The full variable domain, its missing parts supplied by reference TRBV5-6 and TRBJ1-5, is DAGVTQSPTHLIKTRGQQVTLRCSPKSGHDTVSWYQQALGQGPQFIFQYYEEEERQRGNFPDRFSGHQFPNYSSELNVNALLLGDSALYLCASSLGRSWGQPQHFGDGTRLSIL.

A note on this clone: This same CDR3 is encoded by further DNA sequences in the sample. The chain couples TRBV5-1 to TRBJ2-5; TRBD2 aligns across 9 bases. Trimming cost V 0 bases and J 0 bases; bases outside gene matches: 3. CDR1 is SGHRS, CDR2 YFSETQ, per germline. This CDR3 is built from 16 residues. The CDR3 loop is CASSLGPSGNQETQYF. CDR3 nucleotide sequence: TGCGCCAGCAGCTTGGGGCCTAGCGGGAACCAAGAGACCCAGTACTTC.

The rearrangement uses TRBV28 and TRBJ2-7; 9 bases align to TRBD1. In germline, CDR1 is MDHEN, CDR2 SYDVKM. The length of the CDR3 is 14 residues. The ends lost 6 bases at V and 4 bases at J; junction bases unmatched: 7. The CDR3 spells CASREPGQGYEQYF. CDR3 nucleotides: TGTGCCAGCAGAGAACCGGGACAGGGATACGAGCAGTACTTC.

V is TRBV7-2 and J is TRBJ1-4, with TRBD1 as a possible D gene (5 bases). Between the trimmed V and J ends, which lost 0 bases and 8 bases, there was a span of 19 bases. In germline, CDR1 is SGHTA, CDR2 FQGNSA. The CDR3 has 17 residues. The chain's CDR3 is CASSLARGGAGTEKLFF. As DNA, the CDR3 is TGTGCCAGCAGCTTAGCACGGGGAGGGGCGGGCACGGAAAAACTGTTTTTT.

The chain is built from TRBV6-5 and TRBJ2-7, with a tentative D call TRBD2 (5 bases). The CDR3 consists of 12 residues. The germline V and J ends were trimmed by 6 bases and 8 bases, with 14 bases remaining between them. Germline loops: CDR1 MNHEY, CDR2 SVGAGI. CDR3 loop: CASRTTSGKQYF. In nucleotides, the CDR3 is TGTGCCAGCAGGACAACAAGCGGCAAGCAGTACTTC.

This clone was recorded once. The chain recombines TRBV2 with TRBJ1-2; the D gene is possibly TRBD1 (5 bases). Trimming left V 6 bases short and J 2 bases short, with 13 bases between. The CDR3 totals 14 residues. The germline CDR1 and CDR2 sequences are SNHLY and FYNNEI. CDR3 DNA: TGTGCCAGCAGCCAACGACAGATAAACTATGGCTACACCTTC. Translating gives CASSQRQINYGYTF. The full variable domain, rest sourced from reference TRBV2 and TRBJ1-2, is EPEVTQTPSHQVTQMGQEVILRCVPISNHLYFYWYRQILGQKVEFLVSFYNNEISEKSEIFDDQFSVERPDGSNFTLKIRSTKLEDSAMYFCASSQRQINYGYTFGSGTRLTVV.

This clone came up a few times. The chain combines TRBV10-2 with TRBJ2-7; TRBD2 agrees at 11 bases. The CDR3 contains 19 residues. With 6 bases clipped from V and 0 bases from J, the junction kept 16 bases outside the gene matches. CDR1 is WSHSY, CDR2 SAAADI, per germline. The chain's CDR3 is CASRPGVVLAGVHSYEQYF. Written as DNA, the CDR3 is TGCGCCAGCAGGCCCGGGGTGGTACTAGCGGGAGTCCACTCCTACGAGCAGTACTTC.

The chain's CDR3 is CASSIRADQETQYF. The CDR3 DNA reads as TGTGCCAGTAGTATTCGGGCAGATCAAGAGACCCAGTACTTC. The chain has TRBV19 and TRBJ2-5, with unresolved D. The V gene lost 3 bases and the J gene lost 2 bases, with 10 bases spanning the gap. There are 14 residues in the CDR3. Germline V lookup: CDR1 LNHDA, CDR2 SQIVND (reference sequence).

The chain couples TRBV18 to TRBJ1-1; D call uncertain. V lost 4 bases and J lost 0, with 15 bases in between. CDR3 size: 16 residues. The germline CDR1 and CDR2 sequences are KGHSH and LQKENI. The CDR3 region is CASSLNGYTVNTEAFF. CDR3 DNA: TGTGCCAGCTCACTGAATGGATACACGGTGAACACTGAAGCTTTCTTT.

This clone was observed once. The chain couples TRBV28 to TRBJ1-2; D may be TRBD1 (5 bases). The V end was cut by 2 bases, the J end by 3 bases, with 13 bases between. There are 15 residues in the CDR3. Germline-derived CDR1 and CDR2 are MDHEN and SYDVKM. The CDR3 here is CASSLRSGTHYGYTF. The CDR3 nucleotides read TGTGCCAGCAGTTTACGATCAGGGACCCACTATGGCTACACCTTC.

The V and J genes are TRBV2 and TRBJ1-2; the D is unclear. This CDR3 has 12 residues. Trimming cost V 9 bases and J 4 bases, with 12 bases left between them. Germline V lookup: CDR1 SNHLY, CDR2 FYNNEI. CDR3 amino acids: CASEPLGYGYTF. The CDR3 bases are TGTGCCAGTGAACCCTTAGGCTATGGCTACACCTTC.

The CDR3 protein is CASSLNRVLETQYF. As DNA, the CDR3 is TGTGCCAGCAGCTTGAACAGGGTCCTGGAGACCCAGTACTTC. V is TRBV5-6 and J is TRBJ2-5, with D maybe TRBD1 (6 bases). CDR1 and CDR2 (germline): SGHDT, YYEEEE. This CDR3 contains 14 residues. V lost 1 base and J 5 bases, leaving 12 bases between the germline ends.

There are a few counts of this clone. This may come from a read error, since a much larger clone is one base off. V gene TRBV5-4 combines with J gene TRBJ2-2; the D gene could be TRBD1 or TRBD2 (5 bases each). CDR3 size: 13 residues. Trimming removed 0 bases from V and 10 bases from J, with 10 bases in between. Germline lookup yields CDR1 SGHNT and CDR2 YYREEE (reference sequence). Here the CDR3 reads CASSLGGFVELFF. The CDR3 nucleotides are TGTGCCAGCAGCTTGGGGGGGTTCGTGGAGCTGTTTTTT.

The table lists this clone with many counts. The V call is TRBV10-3, the J call TRBJ1-2; 9 bases align to TRBD1. This CDR3 is built from 11 residues. Germline V CDR1 and CDR2: ENHRY, SYGVKD. V lost 8 bases, J lost 5 bases, and 0 bases stayed unmatched. CDR3 nucleotide sequence: TGTGCCATCGGGACAGGGTATGGCTACACCTTC. Its translation is CAIGTGYGYTF.